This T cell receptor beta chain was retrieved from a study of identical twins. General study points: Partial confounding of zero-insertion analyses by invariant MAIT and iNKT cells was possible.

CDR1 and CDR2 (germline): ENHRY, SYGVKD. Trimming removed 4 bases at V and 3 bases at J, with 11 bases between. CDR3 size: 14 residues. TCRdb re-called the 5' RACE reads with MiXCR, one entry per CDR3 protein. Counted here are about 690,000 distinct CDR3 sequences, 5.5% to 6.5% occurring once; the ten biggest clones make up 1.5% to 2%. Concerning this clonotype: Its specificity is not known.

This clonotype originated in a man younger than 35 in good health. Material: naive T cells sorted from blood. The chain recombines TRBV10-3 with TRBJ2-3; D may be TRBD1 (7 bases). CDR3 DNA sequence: TGTGCCATCAGTGCTCCAGGGGGGACAGATACGCAGTATTTT. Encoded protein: CAISAPGGTDTQYF.